The rows below give T cell receptor beta chains drawn from one sample of a study of blood T cells in healthy people across ages. TCRdb fed the 5' RACE reads into MiXCR, producing one record per CDR3 protein. The data contain about 780,000 distinct CDR3 sequences, around 24% of them singletons. The same specimen was also included in a second study, on T cells of mothers and their children.

Specimen: blood. The receptors were gathered from a boy younger than 18 in good health. CDR3s include the opening cysteine and the closing phenylalanine or tryptophan.

V gene: TRBV30; J gene: TRBJ2-5; CDR3 protein: CAWNPSGGAGAETQYF
V gene: TRBV7-2; J gene: TRBJ1-2; CDR3 protein: CASSLGPGQGNYGYTF
V gene: TRBV7-2; J gene: TRBJ2-5; CDR3 protein: CASSLRGLGGRETQYF
V gene: TRBV12-3/TRBV12-4; J gene: TRBJ2-7; CDR3 protein: CASSPARRGRGWRPYEQYF
V gene: TRBV20-1; J gene: TRBJ1-2; CDR3 protein: CSAKTGIQGYTF
V gene: TRBV5-1; J gene: TRBJ2-5; CDR3 protein: CASSWGWRAPETQYF
V gene: TRBV28; J gene: TRBJ2-7; CDR3 protein: CASSHLWDNTYEQYF
V gene: TRBV2; J gene: TRBJ2-5; CDR3 protein: CASIRILGGSQETQYF
V gene: TRBV6-1; J gene: TRBJ2-1; CDR3 protein: CASRTGTSGGGEQFF
V gene: TRBV20-1; J gene: TRBJ2-5; CDR3 protein: CSAETTGWETQYF